The text below deals with one TCR beta chain. Antigen: not known. This sample is part of a study of OX40 agonist ivuxolimab in advanced cancers. Points from the study as a whole: Expanded clones belonging to CD8+ T cells outnumbered, on average, those of CD4+. Partly responding patients at 0.1-3.0 mg/kg showed some of the smallest clonal expansion.

The table came from immunoSEQ multiplex PCR; TCRdb's copy has only in-frame clones and leaves some out. Among 80,000 to 100,000 clones listed, 70% to 90% were seen once. Autoimmune disease history or systemic immunosuppression disqualified patients. The CDR3 is 13 amino acids. After removal of 5 bases from V and 6 bases from J, the junction contained 4 bases not matched to a gene. Germline CDR1 reads MNHEY; CDR2 reads SVGAGI. This chain connects TRBV6-5 to TRBJ2-3; TRBD2 aligns across 8 bases. The source of this sequence is an adult with an advanced solid tumor such as melanoma, head and neck, liver or kidney cancer. The sample consisted of CD4+ or CD8+ T cells sorted from blood, taken in a trial of the OX40 agonist ivuxolimab. CDR3 loop: CASSRTSWDTQYF. The DNA for the CDR3 is TGTGCCAGCAGTCGGACTAGCTGGGATACGCAGTATTTT.